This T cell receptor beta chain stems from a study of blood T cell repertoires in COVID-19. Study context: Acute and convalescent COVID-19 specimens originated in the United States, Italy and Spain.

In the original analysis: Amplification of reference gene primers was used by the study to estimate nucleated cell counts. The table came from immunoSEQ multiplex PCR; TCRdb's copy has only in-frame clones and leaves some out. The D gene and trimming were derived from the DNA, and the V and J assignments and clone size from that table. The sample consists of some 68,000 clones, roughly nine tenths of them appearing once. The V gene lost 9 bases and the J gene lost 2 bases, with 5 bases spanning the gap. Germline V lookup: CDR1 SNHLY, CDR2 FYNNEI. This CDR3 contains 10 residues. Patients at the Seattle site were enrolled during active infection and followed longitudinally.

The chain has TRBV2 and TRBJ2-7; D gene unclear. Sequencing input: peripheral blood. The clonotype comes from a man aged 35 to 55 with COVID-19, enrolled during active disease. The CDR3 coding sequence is TGTGCCAGTCAAACCTACGAGCAGTACTTC. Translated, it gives CASQTYEQYF.